This T cell receptor (beta chain) appears in the sequencing data of a study of cytomegalovirus exposure and HLA in healthy donors. In the study overall: The same platform was used for the 110 or so validation repertoires and the roughly 680 first-cohort repertoires, a later analysis reported.

From germline, CDR1 is SGHRS and CDR2 YFSETQ. Trimming took off 5 bases at V and 5 bases at J, with 8 bases between the two ends. The CDR3 consists of 11 residues. The method was immunoSEQ multiplex PCR; TCRdb's version includes in-frame clones alone and lacks a portion of them. Here the sample spans roughly 79,000 clones, roughly 93% being singletons. The rearrangement joins TRBV5-1 to TRBJ2-7; D is uncertain. Sample: PBMCs. The receptor was derived from a man younger than 30 in good health and CMV-seronegative. The CDR3: CASSLNDEQYF. DNA of the CDR3: TGCGCCAGCAGTCTAAATGACGAGCAGTACTTC.